These 27 T cell receptor beta chains were all obtained from the same sample, sequenced in a study of control samples from healthy donors and cancer patients. TCRdb keeps only in-frame clones here, not all; method: immunoSEQ multiplex PCR. This table has 100,000 or so clones, roughly 92% appearing once. The specimen was blood. These receptors originate from a woman aged 25 to 45 in good health.

This clone was seen a single time. The chain joins TRBV3-1 (or the pseudogene TRBV3-2) to TRBJ1-4, with a tentative D call TRBD1 (6 bases). Looked up from germline, CDR1 is LGHDT and CDR2 is YNNKEL (reference sequence). The CDR3 has 14 amino acids. V lost 6 bases, J lost 3 bases, and 11 bases lay in between. The CDR3 nucleotides are TGTGCCAGCAGTCGACAGGTCGCTAATGAAAAACTGTTTTTT. It specifies CASSRQVANEKLFF.

This clone was seen only once. V usage is TRBV3-1 (or the pseudogene TRBV3-2) and J usage is TRBJ2-1; TRBD1 matches 7 bases. The CDR3 has 15 amino acids. From germline, CDR1 is LGHDT and CDR2 YNNKEL (reference sequence). Germline trimming cut 4 bases from V and 7 bases from J; bases unmatched to any gene: 10. In DNA, the CDR3 is TGTGCCAGCAGCCTTTACAGGGGCCAGGGGAATGAGCAGTTCTTC. Its translation: CASSLYRGQGNEQFF.

This sequence joins TRBV6-5 and TRBJ2-6; the match to TRBD1 covers 9 bases. Germline V CDR1 and CDR2: MNHEY, SVGAGI. The CDR3 loop spans 15 amino acids. V lost 10 bases and J lost 0; bases outside the gene matches: 4. The CDR3 region has the DNA TGTGCCACACAGGGGGCAGGCTCTGGGGCCAACGTCCTGACTTTC. This translates into CATQGAGSGANVLTF.

CDR3 DNA sequence: TGCAGTGCTAGTGGTGGTTGGGGCAATCAGCCCCAGCATTTT. Translation: CSASGGWGNQPQHF. The chain links TRBV20-1 to TRBJ1-5; D remains unclear. Germline CDR1 and CDR2: DFQATT and SNEGSKA (reference sequence). V was clipped by 3 bases and J by 2 bases, with 11 bases between them. The CDR3 extends over 14 amino acids.

The rearrangement links TRBV5-6 to TRBJ2-1; 8 bases match TRBD1. Trimming removed 4 bases from V and 4 bases from J; junction bases left unmatched: 7. The CDR3 contains 15 residues. CDR1 and CDR2 (germline): SGHDT, YYEEEE. The CDR3 protein is CASSQAGGGYNEQFF. The CDR3 coding sequence is TGTGCCAGCAGCCAGGCAGGGGGCGGTTACAATGAGCAGTTCTTC.

This chain uses TRBV7-2 with TRBJ2-2, with D tentatively TRBD1 or TRBD2 (5 bases each). Germline V CDR1 and CDR2: SGHTA, FQGNSA. The CDR3 covers 15 residues. V was clipped by 2 bases and J by 7 bases, with 14 bases between them. CDR3 amino acids: CASSLPLGVGGELFF. Written as DNA, the CDR3 is TGTGCCAGCAGCTTACCCCTGGGGGTCGGCGGGGAGCTGTTTTTT.

V and J are TRBV5-1 and TRBJ2-3, with D tentatively TRBD1 (6 bases). The CDR3 has 13 amino acids. Trimming left V 2 bases short and J 6 bases short, with 10 bases between. The germline V gene has CDR1 SGHRS and CDR2 YFSETQ. Written as DNA, the CDR3 is TGCGCCAGCAGCTTACAGGGTGGCGATACGCAGTATTTT. Its translation is CASSLQGGDTQYF.

This clone was seen repeatedly, ten times or more. The rearrangement joins TRBV18 to TRBJ1-2, with 8 bases fitting TRBD1. The CDR3 is 13 residues long. The germline CDR1 and CDR2 sequences are KGHSH and LQKENI. V shed 6 bases and J 7 bases; nucleotides not matched to a gene: 7. Here the CDR3 reads CASSQDRAVGYTF. CDR3 DNA sequence: TGTGCCAGCTCTCAGGACAGGGCTGTTGGCTACACCTTC.

CDR3: CATGSAEGHNEQFF. The CDR3 region has the DNA TGTGCCACCGGGTCTGCGGAAGGGCACAATGAGCAGTTCTTC. The rearrangement uses TRBV15 and TRBJ2-1; no reliable D call. Germline V lookup: CDR1 LNHNV, CDR2 YYDKDF (reference sequence). The CDR3 length is 14 residues. Trimming left V 8 bases short and J 5 bases short, with 16 bases between.

This rearrangement joins TRBV5-1 to TRBJ1-6, with TRBD1 identical over 8 bases. Trimming took 1 base from V and 10 from J; bases not matched to a gene: 4. The CDR3 consists of 14 residues. CDR1 and CDR2 from the germline V gene are SGHRS and YFSETQ. CDR3 nucleotides: TGCGCCAGCAGCTTGCAGGGGGCAGGGTCACCCCTCCACTTT. As protein: CASSLQGAGSPLHF. Drawing the rest from reference TRBV5-1 and TRBJ1-6, the complete variable domain is KAGVTQTPRYLIKTRGQQVTLSCSPISGHRSVSWYQQTPGQGLQFLFEYFSETQRNKGNFPGRFSGRQFSNSRSEMNVSTLELGDSALYLCASSLQGAGSPLHFGNGTRLTVT.

V gene TRBV5-4 combines with J gene TRBJ1-2; D gene unclear. This CDR3 contains 14 residues. Germline V lookup: CDR1 SGHNT, CDR2 YYREEE (reference sequence). V was clipped by 0 bases and J by 5 bases, with 11 bases between them. CDR3: CASSLGGSSYGYTF. CDR3 bases: TGTGCCAGCAGCTTGGGAGGTTCATCATATGGCTACACCTTC.

The chain has TRBV7-3 and TRBJ2-1; D perhaps matches TRBD1 (6 bases). The V gene's germline CDR1 is SGHTA and CDR2 FQGTGA. The CDR3 covers 15 residues. V was cut by 5 bases and J by 5 bases, with 16 bases left in between. The CDR3 DNA reads TGTGCCAGCAGCCCAGGGGCAGGGACCCACAATGAGCAGTTCTTC. It translates to CASSPGAGTHNEQFF.

V usage is TRBV9 and J usage is TRBJ1-1; D is unresolved. The germline V gene has CDR1 SGDLS and CDR2 YYNGEE. V lost 2 bases to trimming and J lost 5 bases, with 10 bases between them. The CDR3 covers 13 residues. The CDR3, as DNA: TGTGCCAGCAGCGTCCACAGTGAGACTGAAGCTTTCTTT. This translates into CASSVHSETEAFF.

The V and J genes are TRBV4-1 and TRBJ1-4; weak D call: TRBD1 (6 bases). CDR1 and CDR2 from the germline V gene are MGHRA and YSYEKL. CDR3 length: 17 amino acids. The V gene lost 1 base and the J gene lost 6 bases, with 18 bases spanning the gap. The CDR3 region has the DNA TGCGCCAGCAGCCAAGGCCCTGGAGGGGGGGCACATGAAAAACTGTTTTTT. Protein sequence: CASSQGPGGGAHEKLFF.

This chain connects TRBV21-1 to TRBJ1-2; the listed D gene, TRBD1, was not tested against the DNA. TRBV21-1 is a listed pseudogene. This CDR3 has 11 amino acids. CDR3 region: CAHGQGYGYTF. The CDR3 region has the DNA TGTGCGCACGGACAGGGTTATGGCTACACCTTC.

The V gene is TRBV29-1, the J gene TRBJ2-3; 10 bases align to TRBD1. CDR3 length: 16 amino acids. The trim removed 0 bases at V and 0 bases at J, leaving 3 bases unmatched. The germline V gene encodes CDR1 SQVTM and CDR2 ANQGSEA. In nucleotides, the CDR3 is TGCAGCGTTGAAGAAAGACAGGGGGCTAGCACAGATACGCAGTATTTT. Encoded protein: CSVEERQGASTDTQYF.

As for this clone: A read error may account for a junction end that differs from germline. The chain has TRBV4-1 and TRBJ1-5, with 10 nucleotides matching TRBD1. The germline V gene encodes CDR1 MGHRA and CDR2 YSYEKL. The CDR3 runs to 16 residues. Here the CDR3 reads CASRQGGSGTGEPQHF. The CDR3 nucleotides are TGCGCCAGCAGACAAGGAGGATCCGGGACAGGGGAGCCCCAGCATTTT.

The chain couples TRBV15 to TRBJ1-3; the match to TRBD1 covers 7 bases. V gave up 0 bases and J gave up 6 bases; unmatched junction bases: 5. The CDR3 totals 15 residues. Germline lookup yields CDR1 LNHNV and CDR2 YYDKDF (reference sequence). DNA of the CDR3: TGTGCCACCAGCAGAGATTTGGGACAGACAAACACCATATATTTT. This codes for CATSRDLGQTNTIYF.

The V and J genes are TRBV7-6 and TRBJ2-1; TRBD2 agrees at 8 bases. V shed 3 bases, J shed 9 bases, and the junction held 10 bases outside the gene matches. This CDR3 is built from 15 residues. The germline CDR1 and CDR2 sequences are SGHVS and FNYEAQ. This CDR3 reads CASSFDSGKSGEQFF. CDR3 coding DNA: TGTGCCAGCAGCTTCGATAGCGGGAAATCGGGTGAGCAGTTCTTC.

V gene TRBV27 combines with J gene TRBJ2-3; D gene ambiguous. V was shortened by 2 bases and J by 4 bases, with 13 bases between the two germline ends. The CDR3 sequence is 15 residues long. Germline lookup yields CDR1 MNHEY and CDR2 SMNVEV (reference sequence). CDR3 sequence reads: CASSLEFLGSDTQYF. For the CDR3, the DNA is TGTGCCAGCAGTTTAGAGTTCTTGGGTTCAGATACGCAGTATTTT.

The CDR3 loop is CASSFSGHRIQETQYF. The CDR3 nucleotides read TGTGCCAGCAGCTTTTCAGGACACCGAATACAAGAGACCCAGTACTTC. The chain uses TRBV7-9 and TRBJ2-5; D may be TRBD1 (5 bases). V lost 3 bases and J lost 2, with 16 bases in between. The CDR3 is 16 amino acids. Germline CDR1 is SEHNR and CDR2 is FQNEAQ (reference sequence). Complete variable domain (other parts from reference TRBV7-9 and TRBJ2-5): DTGVSQNPRHKITKRGQNVTFRCDPISEHNRLYWYRQTLGQGPEFLTYFQNEAQLEKSRLLSDRFSAERPKGSFSTLEIQRTEQGDSAMYLCASSFSGHRIQETQYFGPGTRLLVL.

The chain couples TRBV25-1 to TRBJ1-2; 9 bases line up with TRBD1. V lost 2 bases, J lost 8 bases, and 6 bases stayed unmatched. This CDR3 is built from 14 residues. The germline V gene has CDR1 MGHDK and CDR2 SYGVNS. CDR3 residues: CASSEGTGLWGYTF. In nucleotides, the CDR3 is TGTGCCAGCAGTGAAGGGACAGGGCTATGGGGCTACACCTTC.

The chain uses TRBV6-5 and TRBJ1-2, with D maybe TRBD1 (6 bases). The CDR3 totals 14 residues. CDR1 is MNHEY, CDR2 SVGAGI, per germline. Trimming stripped 4 bases from V and 8 bases from J, with 17 bases between. CDR3: CASSSSGAYKGYTF. CDR3 coding DNA: TGTGCCAGCAGTTCCTCAGGGGCGTATAAAGGCTACACCTTC.

The chain links TRBV6-5 to TRBJ1-4, with TRBD1 matching 12 bases. Germline values: CDR1 MNHEY, CDR2 SVGAGI. The V and J ends lost 2 bases and 6 bases, in that order; junction bases with no gene match: 1. The CDR3 sequence is 15 residues long. The CDR3 is CASSYGTGGYEKLFF. The CDR3 DNA is TGTGCCAGCAGTTACGGGACAGGGGGCTATGAAAAACTGTTTTTT.

The rearrangement uses TRBV9 and TRBJ2-7, with D uncertain. V lost 1 base and J lost 0, with 8 bases in between. The germline gives CDR1 SGDLS, CDR2 YYNGEE. The CDR3 runs 14 residues. The CDR3 region is CASSVTAASYEQYF. The CDR3 nucleotides read TGTGCCAGCAGCGTAACCGCGGCCTCCTACGAGCAGTACTTC.

The chain recombines TRBV28 with TRBJ2-7; 7 bases align to TRBD1. Trimming removed 5 bases from V and 5 bases from J; junction bases left unmatched: 6. This CDR3 is built from 13 residues. Germline CDR1 and CDR2: MDHEN and SYDVKM. The CDR3 loop reads CASSPDRDHEQYF. For the CDR3, the DNA is TGTGCCAGCAGTCCCGACAGGGACCACGAGCAGTACTTC.

The chain employs TRBV7-9 and TRBJ1-1; D not certain. Germline V lookup: CDR1 SEHNR, CDR2 FQNEAQ (reference sequence). This CDR3 has 12 residues. V was clipped by 4 bases and J by 6 bases, with 9 bases between them. CDR3 bases: TGTGCCAGCAGCTGGCCGGTCGCTGAAGCTTTCTTT. It codes for CASSWPVAEAFF.